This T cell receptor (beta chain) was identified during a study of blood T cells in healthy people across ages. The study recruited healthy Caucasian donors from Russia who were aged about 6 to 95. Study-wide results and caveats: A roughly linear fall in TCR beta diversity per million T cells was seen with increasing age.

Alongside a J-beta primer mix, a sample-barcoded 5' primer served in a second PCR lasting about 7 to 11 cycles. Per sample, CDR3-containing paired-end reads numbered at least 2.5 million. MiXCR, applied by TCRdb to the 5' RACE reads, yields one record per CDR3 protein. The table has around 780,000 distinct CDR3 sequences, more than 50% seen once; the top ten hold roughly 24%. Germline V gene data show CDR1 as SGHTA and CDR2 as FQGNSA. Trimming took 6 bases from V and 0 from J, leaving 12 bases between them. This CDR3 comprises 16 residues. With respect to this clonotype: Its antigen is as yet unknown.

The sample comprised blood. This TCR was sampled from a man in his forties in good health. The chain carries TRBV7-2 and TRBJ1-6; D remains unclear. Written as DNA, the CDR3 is TGTGCCAGCAGGTCGTCCTTGAGCTCCTATAATTCACCCCTCCACTTT. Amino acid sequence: CASRSSLSSYNSPLHF.